What follows are 17 T cell receptor beta chains derived from one specimen sequenced in a study of graft-versus-host responses after intestinal transplantation. Repertoires were generated with immunoSEQ multiplex PCR, while TCRdb's copy carries only in-frame clones and drops some. The table shows some 93,000 clones, with about 91% occurring only once. These TCRs' antigens remain unknown. Sequenced here: unstimulated CD8+ T cells sorted from spleen or lymph node cells, sampled before intestinal transplant. The source is a human donor who received an intestinal transplant.

This rearrangement joins TRBV28 to TRBJ2-1; no firm D call. This CDR3 has 13 residues. Trimming pared 3 bases from V and 7 bases from J, leaving 10 bases between. CDR1 and CDR2 from the germline V gene are MDHEN and SYDVKM. The CDR3 spells CASSFFWHNEQFF. The CDR3 coding sequence is TGTGCCAGCAGTTTTTTCTGGCATAATGAGCAGTTCTTC.

V and J are TRBV25-1 and TRBJ2-7; D remains ambiguous. V was trimmed by 4 bases and J by 3 bases, leaving 4 bases between them. Germline V gene data show CDR1 as MGHDK and CDR2 as SYGVNS. The CDR3 extends over 11 amino acids. CDR3 sequence: CASSASYEQYF. Here the CDR3 DNA reads TGTGCCAGCAGTGCCAGCTACGAGCAGTACTTC.

The genes are TRBV7-3 and TRBJ2-7, with 10 bases matching TRBD2. Trimming removed 5 bases from V and 0 bases from J; junction bases left unmatched: 13. Germline assignment: CDR1 SGHTA and CDR2 FQGTGA. The CDR3 is 18 amino acids. This chain's CDR3 is CASSTRLGLAVYSYEQYF. The CDR3 DNA reads TGTGCCAGCAGCACACGACTCGGACTAGCGGTCTACTCCTACGAGCAGTACTTC.

This chain links TRBV28 with TRBJ1-4; 7 nucleotides align to TRBD1. CDR3 size: 13 residues. V was pared by 6 bases and J by 8 bases, with 6 bases of the junction left unmatched. Germline loops: CDR1 MDHEN, CDR2 SYDVKM. CDR3 bases: TGTGCCAGCAGCCTGACAGGGACCGAAAAACTGTTTTTT. The encoded protein is CASSLTGTEKLFF.

The chain carries TRBV7-2 and TRBJ1-1; D is perhaps TRBD1 (6 bases). The V gene's germline CDR1 is SGHTA and CDR2 FQGNSA. Between the trimmed V and J ends, which lost 5 bases and 3 bases, there was a span of 13 bases. The CDR3 is made up of 14 amino acids. CDR3 loop: CASSPGRGDTEAFF. In nucleotides, the CDR3 is TGTGCCAGCAGCCCCGGGAGGGGGGACACTGAAGCTTTCTTT. Full variable domain (outside the CDR3, taken from reference TRBV7-2 and TRBJ1-1): GAGVSQSPSNKVTEKGKDVELRCDPISGHTALYWYRQSLGQGLEFLIYFQGNSAPDKSGLPSDRFSAERTGGSVSTLTIQRTQQEDSAVYLCASSPGRGDTEAFFGQGTRLTVV.

This clone was observed a handful of times. The rearrangement links TRBV7-2 to TRBJ1-2, with unresolved D. The V end lost 1 base, the J end lost 4 bases, and 10 bases lay between the germline ends. This CDR3 contains 14 residues. Germline-derived CDR1 and CDR2 are SGHTA and FQGNSA. In nucleotides, the CDR3 is TGTGCCAGCAGCTTAGTGGGCACTCTCTATGGCTACACCTTC. Protein: CASSLVGTLYGYTF.

This clone was seen just once. This chain uses TRBV13 with TRBJ2-2; 7 bases line up with TRBD2. CDR1 PRHDT and CDR2 FYEKMQ come from the germline V gene (reference sequence). The ends lost 3 bases at V and 4 bases at J; junction bases unmatched: 8. The CDR3 consists of 16 residues. In nucleotides, the CDR3 is TGTGCCAGCAGCTTTGAGGAGGGAGGGTCCACCGGGGAGCTGTTTTTT. Translation gives CASSFEEGGSTGELFF.

In the case of this clone: The identical CDR3 is also encoded by other nucleotide sequences in the sample. The chain links TRBV4-3 to TRBJ1-1, with a weak D call TRBD1 (6 bases). The germline gives CDR1 LGHNA, CDR2 YSLEER. V was trimmed by 0 bases and J by 5 bases, leaving 10 bases between them. This CDR3 is built from 14 residues. The CDR3 region is CASSQDRGGTEAFF. The CDR3 nucleotides read TGCGCCAGCAGCCAAGATCGAGGGGGAACTGAAGCTTTCTTT.

The chain carries TRBV4-3 and TRBJ2-7; maybe TRBD2 (6 bases). The length of the CDR3 is 15 residues. V was trimmed by 4 bases and J by 3 bases, leaving 16 bases between them. Germline V lookup: CDR1 LGHNA, CDR2 YSLEER. CDR3 in amino acids: CASSPTAGWYYEQYF. CDR3 DNA: TGCGCCAGCAGCCCAACGGCGGGGTGGTACTACGAGCAGTACTTC.

V is TRBV10-1 and J is TRBJ2-2; the match to TRBD1 covers 7 bases. The CDR3 is made up of 16 amino acids. V lost 3 bases to trimming and J lost 3 bases; unmatched junction nucleotides: 7. Per the germline V gene, CDR1 is WNHNN and CDR2 is SYGVQD (reference sequence). Here the CDR3 DNA reads TGCGCCAGCAGTGACCGGGACAGTAAGGACACCGGGGAGCTGTTTTTT. This gives the protein CASSDRDSKDTGELFF.

This clone was detected once. This CDR3 is CASSQDWAVMNTEAFF. DNA of the CDR3: TGCGCCAGCAGCCAAGATTGGGCAGTCATGAACACTGAAGCTTTCTTT. The chain recombines TRBV4-3 with TRBJ1-1; the D is unclear. The germline CDR1 and CDR2 sequences are LGHNA and YSLEER. The CDR3 runs 16 residues. The V gene lost 0 bases and the J gene lost 0 bases, with 11 bases spanning the gap.

V is TRBV9 and J is TRBJ2-7; 8 nucleotides match TRBD2. J gave up 5 bases and V 0 bases, and 13 bases lay outside the gene matches. The CDR3 has 17 amino acids. Looked up from germline, CDR1 is SGDLS and CDR2 is YYNGEE. The CDR3 loop reads CASSVAEGTSPLHEQYF. The CDR3 nucleotides are TGTGCCAGCAGCGTAGCCGAGGGGACTAGTCCTCTCCACGAGCAGTACTTC.

The chain combines TRBV6-5 with TRBJ1-4; 8 nucleotides agree with TRBD1. The germline gives CDR1 MNHEY, CDR2 SVGAGI. This CDR3 comprises 13 residues. J lost 6 bases, V lost 6 bases, and 3 bases had no gene match. The CDR3 spells CASSGTGDEKLFF. For the CDR3, the DNA is TGTGCCAGCAGCGGGACAGGCGATGAAAAACTGTTTTTT.

The chain couples TRBV5-1 to TRBJ2-5, with D possibly TRBD2 on 7 matching bases. Germline CDR1 SGHRS, CDR2 YFSETQ. The germline V and J ends were trimmed by 0 bases and 2 bases, with 17 bases remaining between them. This CDR3 has 17 residues. CDR3 in DNA: TGCGCCAGCAGCTTGGCGACGGGACGGGGGGCTCAAGAGACCCAGTACTTC. Protein sequence: CASSLATGRGAQETQYF.

This clone showed up just once. For the CDR3, the DNA is TGTGCCAGCAGAGGGACATTCCAAGAGACCCAGTACTTC. It is translated as CASRGTFQETQYF. The chain is built from TRBV28 and TRBJ2-5, with D perhaps matching TRBD1 (6 bases). With 6 bases removed from V and 1 base from J, the gap between germline ends came to 9 bases. There are 13 residues in the CDR3. Germline V gene lookup returns CDR1 MDHEN and CDR2 SYDVKM.

The rearrangement uses TRBV7-8 and TRBJ1-1; the match to TRBD1 covers 10 bases. Germline loops: CDR1 SGHVS, CDR2 FQNEAQ. The CDR3 is made up of 15 amino acids. With 3 bases clipped from V and 6 bases from J, the junction kept 7 bases outside the gene matches. In DNA, the CDR3 is TGTGCCAGCAGCTTCGGGACAGGGGTCCAGGCTGAAGCTTTCTTT. Encoded protein: CASSFGTGVQAEAFF.

This chain links TRBV19 with TRBJ1-2; 9 bases are shared with TRBD1. Unmatched junction bases numbered 5, after V lost 0 bases and J lost 3 bases. This CDR3 is built from 16 residues. Germline V lookup: CDR1 LNHDA, CDR2 SQIVND (reference sequence). CDR3 sequence (DNA): TGTGCCAGTAGTATAGATCCTCGGACAGGGGACTATGGCTACACCTTC. It yields the protein CASSIDPRTGDYGYTF.